The 3 T cell receptor beta chains presented below share a single source sample, sequenced in a study of blood T cells in healthy people across ages. PCR was performed a second time for roughly 6 to 12 cycles using a sample-barcoded 5' primer and a J-beta primer mix. TCRdb reprocessed the 5' RACE reads with MiXCR, giving one entry per CDR3 protein. The sample shows 1.5 million to 2 million distinct CDR3 sequences, about two fifths of them seen only once. Source material: blood. All receptors derive from a human donor in good health.

This clonotype was seen more than once but under ten times. The chain couples TRBV4-1 to TRBJ2-7; possible D gene TRBD1, 5 bases. V was shortened by 0 bases and J by 2 bases, with 11 bases between the two germline ends. CDR3 length: 15 residues. The germline gives CDR1 MGHRA, CDR2 YSYEKL. The CDR3 bases are TGCGCCAGCAGCCAAGAGCCAGCAGGGACCTACGAGCAGTACTTC. It codes for CASSQEPAGTYEQYF.

This clonotype has just a few counts. The chain is built from TRBV5-1 and TRBJ2-1, with 15 bases identical to TRBD2. Trimming cost V 4 bases and J 4 bases; bases outside gene matches: 12. CDR1 and CDR2 from the germline V gene are SGHRS and YFSETQ. The CDR3 runs to 19 residues. As DNA, the CDR3 is TGCGCCAGCAGCGTGGGACTAGCGGGGGGCCGTTCCAAATACAATGAGCAGTTCTTC. Translation: CASSVGLAGGRSKYNEQFF.

The V call is TRBV12-3 or TRBV12-4, the J call TRBJ2-7, with 7 bases aligning to TRBD1. The ends lost 5 bases at V and 0 bases at J; junction bases unmatched: 4. The CDR3 spans 14 residues. CDR3 in amino acids: CASSAGGSSYEQYF. CDR3 nucleotides: TGTGCCAGCAGTGCAGGGGGTAGCTCCTACGAGCAGTACTTC.